Only a few counts were recorded for the clone carrying this TCR beta chain. Its antigen remains unknown. The sample comes from a study of blood T cells in healthy people across ages. The overall study: Through template switching, about one barcoded beta molecule was captured per two T cells, as measured in model experiments. Study conclusions and caveats: A greater number of naive CD4+ cells and higher diversity distinguished long-lived donors from aged donors.

Each donor was a healthy Caucasian individual from Russia, aged about 6 to 95. Sample-barcoded 5' priming and a J-beta primer mix drove a second PCR of about 6 to 11 cycles. Every cDNA molecule carried a tag from a template-switch adaptor bearing 12 random nucleotides. MiXCR, applied by TCRdb to the 5' RACE reads, yields one record per CDR3 protein. This sample has more than 650,000 distinct CDR3 sequences, with over 20% found just once. The CDR3 has 16 residues. Losses at the gene ends were 3 bases for V and 1 base for J; bases not matched to a gene: 6. Sample: blood. The TCR was taken from a man between 65 and 85 years old in good health. The rearrangement uses TRBV12-3 or TRBV12-4 and TRBJ2-7, with 10 bases lining up with TRBD2. The CDR3 loop reads CASSLRGSGGSYEQYF. CDR3 sequence (DNA): TGTGCCAGCAGTTTGAGGGGTAGCGGGGGGTCCTACGAGCAGTACTTC.